Shown below are 5 T cell receptor beta chains from a single sample sequenced in a study of blood T cell repertoires in COVID-19. Assay used: immunoSEQ multiplex PCR; TCRdb lists only in-frame clones, some missing. The repertoire has a few hundred thousand clones, approximately 88% of them found once; the top ten carry 0.95% to 1.5%. The sequencing input was PBMCs or T cells enriched from blood (not recorded which). The receptors here all came from a woman aged 40 to 50 with acute COVID-19.

CDR3 in DNA: TGCGCCAGCAGCCCTCCTCAGTTAAGCTCCTACAATGAGCAGTTCTTC. Protein sequence: CASSPPQLSSYNEQFF. This chain uses TRBV5-1 with TRBJ2-1; no reliable D call. In germline, CDR1 is SGHRS, CDR2 YFSETQ. This CDR3 comprises 16 residues. Trimming cost V 4 bases and J 0 bases, with 14 bases left between them.

The rearrangement uses TRBV7-2 and TRBJ2-1; D is unclear. Trimming removed 2 bases from V and 1 base from J, with 6 bases in between. Germline CDR1 and CDR2: SGHTA and FQGNSA. The CDR3 has 14 residues. This chain's CDR3 is CASSLRSSYNEQFF. In DNA form, the CDR3 reads TGTGCCAGCAGCTTACGGAGTTCCTACAATGAGCAGTTCTTC. Complete variable domain (other parts from reference TRBV7-2 and TRBJ2-1): GAGVSQSPSNKVTEKGKDVELRCDPISGHTALYWYRQSLGQGLEFLIYFQGNSAPDKSGLPSDRFSAERTGGSVSTLTIQRTQQEDSAVYLCASSLRSSYNEQFFGPGTRLTVL.

This chain links TRBV7-9 with TRBJ2-7; 10 bases align to TRBD1. Germline lookup yields CDR1 SEHNR and CDR2 FQNEAQ (reference sequence). This CDR3 contains 15 residues. Germline trimming cut 3 bases from V and 2 bases from J; bases unmatched to any gene: 4. CDR3 DNA: TGTGCCAGCAGCTTCCGGGACAGGGGCCCCTACGAGCAGTACTTC. Protein product: CASSFRDRGPYEQYF. Full variable domain (remainder filled in from reference TRBV7-9 and TRBJ2-7): DTGVSQNPRHKITKRGQNVTFRCDPISEHNRLYWYRQTLGQGPEFLTYFQNEAQLEKSRLLSDRFSAERPKGSFSTLEIQRTEQGDSAMYLCASSFRDRGPYEQYFGPGTRLTVT.

The chain links TRBV30 to TRBJ1-2, with TRBD1 identical over 11 bases. CDR1 GTSNPN and CDR2 SVGIG come from the germline V gene (reference sequence). The CDR3 contains 14 residues. Trimming took 2 bases from V and 4 from J; bases not matched to a gene: 3. This CDR3 is CAWSRDRGGYGYTF. The CDR3 nucleotides read TGTGCCTGGAGTAGGGACAGGGGGGGCTATGGCTACACCTTC.

J is TRBJ2-7 and V is TRBV3-1 (or the pseudogene TRBV3-2); D is possibly TRBD1 (5 bases). The CDR3 covers 16 residues. Germline V CDR1 and CDR2: LGHDT, YNNKEL (reference sequence). Trimming shortened V by 6 bases and J by 2 bases, and 20 bases separated the two germline ends. This CDR3 reads CASSPNPDRFAYEQYF. The CDR3, as DNA: TGTGCCAGCAGTCCTAATCCCGACAGATTTGCCTACGAGCAGTACTTC.